Each of the 21 T cell receptor beta chains below was sequenced from the same sample in a study of blood T cells in healthy people across ages. A second roughly 6 to 11 cycle PCR used barcoded and J-beta primers. Each CDR3 protein is one row after TCRdb ran MiXCR on the 5' RACE reads. The sample carries just under 750,000 distinct CDR3 sequences, approximately 22% recorded once. The sample comprised blood. These receptors were taken from a man aged 65 to 85 in good health.

Concerning this clonotype: The junction differs from germline at one of its ends, possibly a read error. This rearrangement joins TRBV15 to TRBJ2-4, with D possibly matching TRBD2 (6 bases). CDR3 length: 16 amino acids. The germline V gene encodes CDR1 LNHNV and CDR2 YYDKDF (reference sequence). CDR3 sequence (DNA): TGTGCCGCCAGCACTTCAGGACGGGGGGCCAAAAACATTCAGTACTTC. Translation gives CAASTSGRGAKNIQYF.

This clonotype turned up a few times. The chain is built from TRBV7-9 and TRBJ1-2; D unclear. Germline CDR1 SEHNR, CDR2 FQNEAQ (reference sequence). This CDR3 is 15 amino acids long. Trimming shortened V by 5 bases and J by 6 bases, and 19 bases separated the two germline ends. CDR3 nucleotide sequence: TGTGCCAGCAGCCCCCAGACTCCGATCACAAATGGCTACACCTTC. Its protein product is CASSPQTPITNGYTF. The full variable domain, in which reference TRBV7-9 and TRBJ1-2 provide the parts outside the CDR3, is DTGVSQNPRHKITKRGQNVTFRCDPISEHNRLYWYRQTLGQGPEFLTYFQNEAQLEKSRLLSDRFSAERPKGSFSTLEIQRTEQGDSAMYLCASSPQTPITNGYTFGSGTRLTVV.

The chain has TRBV3-1 and TRBJ1-1; TRBD1 is a possible D gene (5 bases). Trimming left V 6 bases short and J 4 bases short, with 18 bases between. Germline V gene data show CDR1 as LGHDT and CDR2 as YNNKEL (reference sequence). The CDR3 runs 15 residues. The CDR3 DNA reads as TGTGCCAGCAGGGGTCGGGACGGGGGGAGCACTGAAGCTTTCTTT. It yields the protein CASRGRDGGSTEAFF. Full variable domain (outside the CDR3, taken from reference TRBV3-1 and TRBJ1-1): DTAVSQTPKYLVTQMGNDKSIKCEQNLGHDTMYWYKQDSKKFLKIMFSYNNKELIINETVPNRFSPKSPDKAHLNLHINSLELGDSAVYFCASRGRDGGSTEAFFGQGTRLTVV.

V and J are TRBV20-1 and TRBJ1-2; 8 nucleotides agree with TRBD1. The CDR3 consists of 15 residues. Germline values: CDR1 DFQATT, CDR2 SNEGSKA (reference sequence). V lost 6 bases to trimming and J lost 2 bases; unmatched junction nucleotides: 11. The CDR3, as DNA: TGCAGTGCCAGCGGCGGGACAGGCGGAAACTATGGCTACACCTTC. Translating gives CSASGGTGGNYGYTF.

The V gene is TRBV11-3, the J gene TRBJ2-5; D assignment may be TRBD1 or TRBD2 (5 bases each). With the DNA end fitting TRBJ2-1 better, the J assignment may be wrong. The CDR3 loop spans 14 amino acids. CDR1 SGHNT and CDR2 YENEEA come from the germline V gene. The CDR3 is CASSTSRWGNEQFF. The DNA for the CDR3 is TGTGCCAGCAGCACAAGCCGGTGGGGGAATGAGCAGTTCTTC.

In nucleotides, the CDR3 is TGCAGTGCTAGTGGGGGGGATAGGGATGAAAAACTGTTTTTT. Amino acids: CSASGGDRDEKLFF. V and J are TRBV20-1 and TRBJ1-4, with a tentative D call TRBD1 (5 bases). The CDR3 contains 14 residues. V dropped 3 bases and J dropped 6 bases, with 14 bases sitting between them. In germline, CDR1 is DFQATT, CDR2 SNEGSKA (reference sequence).

The chain links TRBV5-1 to TRBJ1-2; weak D call: TRBD1 (5 bases). This CDR3 has 14 residues. CDR1 is SGHRS, CDR2 YFSETQ, per germline. V lost 0 bases to trimming and J lost 10 bases, with 16 bases between them. The CDR3 sequence: CASSLAWGGSDYTF. In DNA, the CDR3 is TGCGCCAGCAGCTTGGCGTGGGGGGGTTCTGACTACACCTTC.

This clonotype has just a few counts. V is TRBV3-1 and J is TRBJ2-2; 8 bases are a match to TRBD2. CDR3 length: 16 amino acids. The germline V gene has CDR1 LGHDT and CDR2 YNNKEL (reference sequence). The trim removed 6 bases at V and 5 bases at J, leaving 11 bases unmatched. CDR3 sequence reads: CASRTTGGAETGELFF. Written as DNA, the CDR3 is TGTGCCAGCAGAACAACCGGGGGGGCGGAAACCGGGGAGCTGTTTTTT.

The gene calls are TRBV25-1 and TRBJ1-2, with TRBD1 matching over 8 bases. After removal of 1 base from V and 3 bases from J, the junction contained 1 base not matched to a gene. CDR3 length equals 14 residues. The germline V gene has CDR1 MGHDK and CDR2 SYGVNS. The chain's CDR3 is CASSESGGDYGYTF. Here the CDR3 DNA reads TGTGCCAGCAGTGAATCAGGGGGCGACTATGGCTACACCTTC.

This clonotype has just a few counts. The rearrangement uses TRBV2 and TRBJ2-3; D possibly corresponds to TRBD2 (5 bases). Germline lookup yields CDR1 SNHLY and CDR2 FYNNEI. Deletions cut 4 bases from V and 3 bases from J, with 11 bases between. The CDR3 contains 14 residues. This chain's CDR3 is CASSVTGLTDTQYF. The CDR3 nucleotides are TGTGCCAGCAGTGTGACGGGGTTAACAGATACGCAGTATTTT. The variable domain in full, with the rest retrieved from reference TRBV2 and TRBJ2-3, is EPEVTQTPSHQVTQMGQEVILRCVPISNHLYFYWYRQILGQKVEFLVSFYNNEISEKSEIFDDQFSVERPDGSNFTLKIRSTKLEDSAMYFCASSVTGLTDTQYFGPGTRLTVL.

DNA for the CDR3: TGTGCCAGCTCAGGAAGACTAGATACAACCGGGGAGCTGTTTTTT. Its translation is CASSGRLDTTGELFF. The gene calls are TRBV18 and TRBJ2-2; possibly TRBD2 for D (6 bases). Germline assignment: CDR1 KGHSH and CDR2 LQKENI. The CDR3 length is 15 residues. Trimming took off 5 bases at V and 5 bases at J, with 15 bases between the two ends.

The V and J genes are TRBV9 and TRBJ2-3; a weak D match, TRBD2 (5 bases). This CDR3 is built from 14 residues. V was pared by 5 bases and J by 6 bases, with 16 bases between. Per the germline V gene, CDR1 is SGDLS and CDR2 is YYNGEE. For the CDR3, the DNA is TGTGCCAGCAGGGGCACTAGAAGTGACGATACGCAGTATTTT. Residues: CASRGTRSDDTQYF.

Notes on this clonotype: A much larger clone lies one base from this, so it may be a read error. The rearrangement links TRBV6-5 to TRBJ2-7; a weak D match, TRBD1 (6 bases). Germline CDR1 reads MNHEY; CDR2 reads SVGAGI. The CDR3 contains 14 residues. Here the CDR3 reads CASRGQLSSYELYF. CDR3 bases: TGTGCCAGCAGAGGACAGCTCTCCTCCTACGAGCTGTACTTC.

The sample holds one count of this clonotype. V usage is TRBV3-1 and J usage is TRBJ1-1, with D tentatively TRBD1 (5 bases). V was clipped by 0 bases and J by 4 bases, with 12 bases between them. This CDR3 is built from 15 residues. Germline V gene lookup returns CDR1 LGHDT and CDR2 YNNKEL (reference sequence). CDR3 residues: CASSQESGGSTEAFF. CDR3 DNA sequence: TGTGCCAGCAGCCAAGAATCTGGGGGGTCCACTGAAGCTTTCTTT.

This chain uses TRBV20-1 with TRBJ1-3; 12 positions agree with TRBD1. The length of the CDR3 is 16 residues. V trimming: 3 bases; J trimming: 1 base; junction bases outside the gene matches: 4. CDR1 DFQATT and CDR2 SNEGSKA come from the germline V gene (reference sequence). The CDR3: CSASGDRGRSGNTIYF. CDR3 coding DNA: TGCAGTGCTAGTGGGGACAGGGGGCGGTCTGGAAACACCATATATTTT.

The chain links TRBV15 to TRBJ1-1; D ambiguous. Germline-derived CDR1 and CDR2 are LNHNV and YYDKDF (reference sequence). This CDR3 has 16 amino acids. The V end was cut by 0 bases, the J end by 1 base, with 12 bases between. CDR3 nucleotides: TGTGCCACCAGCAGAGATTTGAGGGATGCGAACACTGAAGCTTTCTTT. It specifies CATSRDLRDANTEAFF.

The chain is built from TRBV5-1 and TRBJ2-7; D call uncertain. Germline lookup yields CDR1 SGHRS and CDR2 YFSETQ. V shed 4 bases and J shed 5 bases, with 22 bases lying between them. The CDR3 is 16 residues long. CDR3 in amino acids: CASSRNIFEGVDEQYF. CDR3 coding DNA: TGCGCCAGCAGCCGCAACATTTTCGAAGGAGTGGACGAGCAGTACTTC.

This clonotype has at least ten counts. This rearrangement joins TRBV27 to TRBJ1-1, with TRBD1 as a possible D gene (5 bases). V was clipped by 7 bases and J by 7 bases, with 13 bases between them. From germline, CDR1 is MNHEY and CDR2 SMNVEV (reference sequence). CDR3 length: 12 amino acids. The CDR3 here is CASTSGLNEAFF. CDR3 nucleotides: TGTGCCAGCACTTCGGGACTGAATGAAGCTTTCTTT.

This clonotype was seen repeatedly, ten times or more. The chain carries TRBV7-9 and TRBJ1-2; unclear D gene. Trimming pared 4 bases from V and 2 bases from J, leaving 14 bases between. CDR1 and CDR2 from the germline V gene are SEHNR and FQNEAQ (reference sequence). The CDR3 totals 15 residues. The CDR3 coding sequence is TGTGCCAGCAGCTCAGGAGGCTTTGGAAACTATGGCTACACCTTC. Translated: CASSSGGFGNYGYTF.

The V call is TRBV6-2 or TRBV6-3, the J call TRBJ2-7, with a possible D match to TRBD1 (5 bases). V gave up 5 bases and J gave up 3 bases, with 8 bases separating them. Germline values: CDR1 MNHEY, CDR2 SVGEGT. This CDR3 is built from 12 residues. The CDR3 sequence is CASSRTFYEQYV. CDR3 DNA sequence: TGTGCCAGCAGTCGGACATTCTACGAGCAGTACGTC.

This clonotype was counted only a few times. The J gene is TRBJ1-1, the V gene TRBV10-1, with D possibly being TRBD1 (6 bases). The CDR3 has 17 residues. CDR1 WNHNN and CDR2 SYGVQD come from the germline V gene (reference sequence). The V end was cut by 5 bases, the J end by 1 base, with 20 bases between. CDR3 nucleotides: TGCGCCAGCAGTTACAGAAGAACTTGGACAGCGAACACTGAAGCTTTCTTT. Protein: CASSYRRTWTANTEAFF.